This T cell receptor (beta chain) was found in a study of response to subunit inactivated influenza vaccine. The study's findings and limits: Authors suggested each seasonal flu vaccination may recruit only limited numbers of new T cells.

This clonotype was picked up a small number of times. The antigen is unknown. Using its own MiXCR run on the RT-PCR reads, TCRdb lists one record per CDR3 protein. Of fewer than 700,000 distinct CDR3 sequences listed, 13% are singletons. CDR3 size: 14 residues. Per germline, CDR1 SGHRS and CDR2 YFSETQ. Trimming left V 0 bases short and J 2 bases short, with 8 bases between. The chain links TRBV5-1 to TRBJ1-1; D call uncertain. This sequence originates from a man between 45 and 60 years old who received an inactivated influenza vaccine. The sequenced sample was PBMCs from blood, obtained roughly 47 days after vaccination. The CDR3 spells CASSLGHRNTEAFF. CDR3 in DNA: TGCGCCAGCAGCTTGGGACACCGAAACACTGAAGCTTTCTTT. Complete variable domain (other parts from reference TRBV5-1 and TRBJ1-1): KAGVTQTPRYLIKTRGQQVTLSCSPISGHRSVSWYQQTPGQGLQFLFEYFSETQRNKGNFPGRFSGRQFSNSRSEMNVSTLELGDSALYLCASSLGHRNTEAFFGQGTRLTVV.